The sequence of this T cell receptor (beta chain) was determined in a study of blood T cell repertoires in COVID-19. The CDR3 is 16 amino acids. The germline CDR1 and CDR2 sequences are SGDLS and YYNGEE. V was trimmed by 4 bases and J by 0 bases, leaving 16 bases between them. Clones were sequenced by immunoSEQ multiplex PCR, and TCRdb holds only the in-frame ones, with some missing. Of about 150,000 clones listed, approximately 86% are singletons. The clonotype originates from a woman between 35 and 50 years old who had been exposed to COVID-19. The sequenced material came from PBMCs or T cells enriched from blood (not recorded which). The gene calls are TRBV9 and TRBJ2-5; D uncertain. CDR3 DNA: TGTGCCAGCAGCCCCCAAACATACGTGTACCAAGAGACCCAGTACTTC. It specifies CASSPQTYVYQETQYF.